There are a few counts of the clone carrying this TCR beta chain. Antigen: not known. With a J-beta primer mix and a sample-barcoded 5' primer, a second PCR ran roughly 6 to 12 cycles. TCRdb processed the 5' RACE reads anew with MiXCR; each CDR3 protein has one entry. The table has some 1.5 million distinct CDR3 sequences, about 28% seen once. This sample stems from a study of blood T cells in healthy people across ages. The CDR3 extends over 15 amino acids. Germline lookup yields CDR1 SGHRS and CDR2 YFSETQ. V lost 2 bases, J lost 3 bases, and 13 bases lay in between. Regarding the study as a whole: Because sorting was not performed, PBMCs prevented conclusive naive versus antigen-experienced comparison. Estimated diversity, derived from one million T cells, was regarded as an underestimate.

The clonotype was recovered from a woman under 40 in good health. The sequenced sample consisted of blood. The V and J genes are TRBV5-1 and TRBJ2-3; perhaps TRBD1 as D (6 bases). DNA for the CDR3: TGCGCCAGCAGCTTCCGGGACATTCGAACAGATACGCAGTATTTT. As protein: CASSFRDIRTDTQYF.